The 21 T cell receptor beta chains listed next were all sequenced from one sample in a study of human T cells and chemical hapten exposure. TCRdb analysed the RACE reads with MiXCR anew, one entry per CDR3 protein. The sample records some 380,000 distinct CDR3 sequences, more than 4.5% being singletons. The sample's time point: patch test 1, 2 weeks after DPC sensitization. Treatment specified: therapeutic diphenylcyclopropenone sensitization with weekly scalp DPC. The sequences come from whole blood, collected in connection with sensitization to the hapten diphenylcyclopropenone (DPC). The receptors stem from a woman aged 50 to 65 with alopecia areata. Some clones in this sample may be carry-over from other donors' samples.

This clonotype was counted ten times or more. The chain joins TRBV9 to TRBJ1-1; no clear D gene. The germline gives CDR1 SGDLS, CDR2 YYNGEE. V lost 0 bases to trimming and J lost 5 bases, with 8 bases between them. This CDR3 contains 13 residues. The CDR3 here is CASSVAGLTEAFF. The CDR3 nucleotides are TGTGCCAGCAGCGTAGCCGGACTTACTGAAGCTTTCTTT.

This clonotype was found many times. The V call is TRBV6-5, the J call TRBJ2-3; 7 positions match TRBD1. The CDR3 has 14 residues. The germline CDR1 and CDR2 sequences are MNHEY and SVGAGI. After removal of 4 bases from V and 2 bases from J, the junction contained 3 bases not matched to a gene. CDR3 DNA: TGTGCCAGCAGTTCGGGACAGTACACAGATACGCAGTATTTT. Translation: CASSSGQYTDTQYF.

The rearrangement joins TRBV5-1 to TRBJ1-1, with TRBD1 matching 8 bases. CDR1 is SGHRS and CDR2 is YFSETQ in the germline V gene. The junction had 6 bases not matched to a gene; V was cut back by 4 bases and J by 10 bases. CDR3 length equals 12 residues. CDR3 sequence: CASSGGTGRAFF. CDR3 sequence (DNA): TGCGCCAGCAGCGGGGGGACAGGACGAGCTTTCTTT.

This sequence joins TRBV20-1 and TRBJ2-4, with a possible D match to TRBD1 (6 bases). The CDR3 runs to 11 residues. The V gene lost 2 bases and the J gene lost 8 bases, with 7 bases spanning the gap. Per the germline V gene, CDR1 is DFQATT and CDR2 is SNEGSKA (reference sequence). CDR3 in amino acids: CSARKGDIQYF. The CDR3 DNA reads TGCAGTGCTAGAAAGGGGGACATTCAGTACTTC.

This clonotype was counted at least ten times. Because it lacks the conserved phenylalanine or tryptophan at the end, this CDR3 is likely a read error. The DNA is omitted, as the CDR3 cannot be located on it reliably, and the CDR3 follows TCRdb's listing. The CDR3 reads CSVEDGVST. The rearrangement joins TRBV29-1 to TRBJ2-3. The CDR3 spans 9 amino acids, including both terminal residues. From germline, CDR1 is SQVTM and CDR2 ANQGSEA.

This clonotype was picked up many times. The CDR3 reads CSASSNLDRTEAFF. CDR3 DNA: TGCAGTGCTAGCAGTAACCTGGACAGGACTGAAGCTTTCTTT. J is TRBJ1-1 and V is TRBV20-1; 7 bases align to TRBD1. Trimming cost V 3 bases and J 5 bases; bases outside gene matches: 9. The CDR3 has 14 residues. Germline assignment: CDR1 DFQATT and CDR2 SNEGSKA (reference sequence).

Note on this clonotype: This clone may be a read error of a much larger clone one base away. In this CDR3 the conserved last residue, phenylalanine or tryptophan, is missing, so a read error is likely. V gene TRBV29-1 combines with J gene TRBJ2-1, with TRBD1 matching 9 bases. CDR1 SQVTM and CDR2 ANQGSEA come from the germline V gene. The CDR3 runs to 15 residues. The CDR3, as DNA: TGCAGTATAGGAACCTGGGACAGGGTTTACAATGAGCAGTTCCTC. Translation gives CSIGTWDRVYNEQFL.

In this sample, this clonotype turned up many times. V usage is TRBV18 and J usage is TRBJ1-1; tentatively, D is TRBD1 (5 bases). Trimming removed 0 bases at V and 3 bases at J, with 8 bases between. Germline CDR1 KGHSH, CDR2 LQKENI. The CDR3 consists of 14 residues. CDR3 coding DNA: TGTGCCAGCTCACCACCGCAGGGTTACACTGAAGCTTTCTTT. Translation gives CASSPPQGYTEAFF.

This clonotype showed up just a few times. This sequence joins TRBV7-8 and TRBJ1-2; 8 bases map to TRBD1. CDR1 and CDR2 (germline): SGHVS, FQNEAQ. V dropped 3 bases and J dropped 2; count of bases not matched to a gene: 5. The CDR3 has 15 residues. CDR3 DNA sequence: TGTGCCAGCAGCTTTAGCCGGGACAGGAACTATGGCTACACCTTC. This codes for CASSFSRDRNYGYTF. The complete variable domain, with remaining parts taken from reference TRBV7-8 and TRBJ1-2, reads GAGVSQSPRYKVAKRGQDVALRCDPISGHVSLFWYQQALGQGPEFLTYFQNEAQLDKSGLPSDRFFAERPEGSVSTLKIQRTQQEDSAVYLCASSFSRDRNYGYTFGSGTRLTVV.

There are many counts of this clonotype. This chain uses TRBV20-1 with TRBJ1-2, with D perhaps TRBD1 (5 bases). The length of the CDR3 is 15 residues. Trimming took 3 bases from V and 1 from J, leaving 15 bases between them. CDR1 is DFQATT and CDR2 is SNEGSKA in the germline V gene (reference sequence). The CDR3: CSARSFQGGNYGYTF. As DNA, the CDR3 is TGCAGTGCTAGGTCCTTTCAGGGAGGTAACTATGGCTACACCTTC.

This clonotype was recorded once. The CDR3 ends on some other residue instead of the conserved phenylalanine or tryptophan, so this is likely a read error. The chain combines TRBV10-3 with TRBJ2-3; TRBD2 is a possible D gene (6 bases). CDR1 ENHRY and CDR2 SYGVKD come from the germline V gene. With 8 bases removed from V and 0 bases from J, the gap between germline ends came to 15 bases. CDR3 length equals 15 residues. The CDR3 spells CAIRDSVPSTDTQYS. As DNA, the CDR3 is TGTGCCATCCGGGACTCGGTCCCTAGCACAGATACGCAGTATTCT.

This clonotype came up many times. The chain combines TRBV6-5 with TRBJ1-6, with D maybe TRBD1 (5 bases). V was shortened by 2 bases and J by 4 bases, with 12 bases between the two germline ends. The CDR3 is made up of 16 amino acids. Per germline, CDR1 MNHEY and CDR2 SVGAGI. For the CDR3, the DNA is TGTGCCAGCAGTTACCAAGGACAAGTTTATAATTCACCCCTCCACTTT. It codes for CASSYQGQVYNSPLHF.

This chain uses TRBV6-5 with TRBJ2-1; possibly TRBD2 for D (5 bases). This CDR3 region has 13 residues. The germline gives CDR1 MNHEY, CDR2 SVGAGI. V was cut by 2 bases and J by 10 bases, with 12 bases left in between. CDR3 protein: CASSYVRSGEQFF. The CDR3 DNA is TGTGCCAGCAGTTACGTCCGTTCGGGGGAGCAGTTCTTC.

This clonotype was counted ten times or more. The J gene is TRBJ2-7, the V gene TRBV29-1; 10 positions agree with TRBD2. Trimming cost V 7 bases and J 5 bases; bases outside gene matches: 14. Germline V CDR1 and CDR2: SQVTM, ANQGSEA. This CDR3 contains 15 residues. The CDR3 protein is CSAGGLAGVDNEQYF. DNA of the CDR3: TGCAGCGCGGGAGGGCTAGCGGGAGTAGATAACGAGCAGTACTTC.

This clonotype was detected only a few times. V is TRBV7-2 and J is TRBJ2-5; TRBD1 aligns across 9 bases. The CDR3 runs to 15 residues. The V gene's germline CDR1 is SGHTA and CDR2 FQGNSA. The trim removed 5 bases at V and 4 bases at J, leaving 8 bases unmatched. DNA for the CDR3: TGTGCCAGCAGCACCTGGACAGGGGAATTAGAGACCCAGTACTTC. Translating gives CASSTWTGELETQYF.

This clonotype came up many times. The chain uses TRBV29-1 and TRBJ1-2, with D possibly matching TRBD1 (5 bases). Per the germline V gene, CDR1 is SQVTM and CDR2 is ANQGSEA. The CDR3 spans 13 residues. V lost 2 bases and J 0 bases, leaving 7 bases between the germline ends. CDR3 amino acids: CSVELQANYGYTF. The CDR3 coding sequence is TGCAGCGTTGAACTACAGGCTAACTATGGCTACACCTTC.

Many counts were recorded for this clonotype. CDR3 region: CASSSTLNTEAFF. The CDR3 coding sequence is TGTGCCAGCAGTTCAACATTGAACACTGAAGCTTTCTTT. V and J are TRBV6-6 and TRBJ1-1; no firm D call. The CDR3 contains 13 residues. The germline V gene encodes CDR1 MNHNY and CDR2 SVGAGI (reference sequence). V gave up 4 bases and J gave up 0 bases, with 6 bases separating them.

This clonotype appeared many times. The rearrangement joins TRBV4-3 to TRBJ1-5, with a weak D call TRBD1 (6 bases). Trimming took off 0 bases at V and 6 bases at J, with 9 bases between the two ends. The CDR3 length is 14 residues. In germline, CDR1 is LGHNA, CDR2 YSLEER. In nucleotides, the CDR3 is TGCGCCAGCAGCCAAGATGGGGGGGCTCAGCCCCAGCATTTT. Protein sequence: CASSQDGGAQPQHF.

In this sample, this clonotype turned up many times. The chain is built from TRBV20-1 and TRBJ1-5; maybe TRBD1 (5 bases). Trimming stripped 6 bases from V and 0 bases from J, with 12 bases between. Germline V gives CDR1 DFQATT, CDR2 SNEGSKA (reference sequence). The CDR3 totals 14 residues. The CDR3 DNA reads TGCAGTGCCAGGGCACAGATTAGCAATCAGCCCCAGCATTTT. Encoded protein: CSARAQISNQPQHF.

This clonotype was seen repeatedly, ten times or more. V gene TRBV9 combines with J gene TRBJ1-1, with 9 bases fitting TRBD1. This CDR3 comprises 15 residues. Germline lookup yields CDR1 SGDLS and CDR2 YYNGEE. The V segment lost 2 bases and the J segment 8 bases; nucleotides outside the gene matches: 10. The CDR3 spells CASSVQPDRGREAFF. In DNA, the CDR3 is TGTGCCAGCAGCGTTCAGCCGGACAGGGGTAGGGAAGCTTTCTTT.

This clonotype was found many times. The gene calls are TRBV5-1 and TRBJ1-2; 10 bases map to TRBD1. The CDR3 is 14 residues long. In germline, CDR1 is SGHRS, CDR2 YFSETQ. Germline trimming cut 4 bases from V and 4 bases from J; bases unmatched to any gene: 4. The DNA for the CDR3 is TGCGCCAGCAGCACGACAGGGGGCATCTATGGCTACACCTTC. This encodes CASSTTGGIYGYTF.